This T cell receptor beta chain was identified during a study of T cells in Graves' hyperthyroidism and ophthalmopathy. Concerning this clonotype itself: Its target is unknown. One base away lies a much larger clone, so this may be a sequencing read error.

On the basis of clinical symptoms, serum thyroxine and TRAb, thyroid ultrasound and orbital computed tomography, diagnoses were made. The source of the PBMCs was approximately 9.5 ml of fresh peripheral blood. Points from the study as a whole: Ophthalmopathy was told apart from stable hyperthyroidism by a 13 V-J model. Among clonotypes expanded in thyroid above 0.001, most were also found in blood.

Germline CDR1 is MNHEY and CDR2 is SVGEGT. The CDR3 is made up of 15 amino acids. TCR beta CDR3 sequences were amplified from RNA transcripts. An initial round of RT-PCR targeting the TCR CDR3 relied on the HTBI primer set. TCRdb redid the calling of the multiplex PCR reads with MiXCR, one entry per CDR3 protein. The sample lists 550,000 to 600,000 distinct CDR3 sequences, over 15% occurring once. Material for sequencing was blood. The V call is TRBV6-2 or TRBV6-3, the J call TRBJ2-2; 8 bases align to TRBD1. The receptor comes from a woman between 18 and 29 years old with Graves' hyperthyroidism. The CDR3 here is CASRVDRAVTVELFF. As DNA, the CDR3 is TGTGCCAGCAGAGTGGACAGGGCGGTCACCGTGGAGCTGTTTTTT.